This T cell receptor beta chain was documented in a study of cytomegalovirus exposure and HLA in healthy donors. The study's findings and limits: Overall, roughly 160 TCR beta chains were annotated as cytomegalovirus-associated. Across all donors, roughly uniform sequencing depth was an assumption of the presence/absence analyses. CMV serostatus was the sole immune exposure information available.

As for this clone: Its antigen is still unknown.

Germline values: CDR1 SNHLY, CDR2 FYNNEI. V was clipped by 3 bases and J by 4 bases, with 15 bases between them. The CDR3 loop spans 16 amino acids. The primer mix had 60 Vbeta and 13 Jbeta primers. Repertoires were generated with immunoSEQ multiplex PCR, while TCRdb's copy carries only in-frame clones and drops some. Of 150,000 or so clones in the sample, approximately 78% were seen once. The sequencing input was PBMCs. The TCR sequence derives from a man aged 35 to 55 in good health and CMV-seropositive. The chain has TRBV2 and TRBJ1-4; D remains unclear. DNA for the CDR3: TGTGCCAGCAGTGATGAACGCAGCGAAAGTAATGAAAAACTGTTTTTT. It translates to CASSDERSESNEKLFF.